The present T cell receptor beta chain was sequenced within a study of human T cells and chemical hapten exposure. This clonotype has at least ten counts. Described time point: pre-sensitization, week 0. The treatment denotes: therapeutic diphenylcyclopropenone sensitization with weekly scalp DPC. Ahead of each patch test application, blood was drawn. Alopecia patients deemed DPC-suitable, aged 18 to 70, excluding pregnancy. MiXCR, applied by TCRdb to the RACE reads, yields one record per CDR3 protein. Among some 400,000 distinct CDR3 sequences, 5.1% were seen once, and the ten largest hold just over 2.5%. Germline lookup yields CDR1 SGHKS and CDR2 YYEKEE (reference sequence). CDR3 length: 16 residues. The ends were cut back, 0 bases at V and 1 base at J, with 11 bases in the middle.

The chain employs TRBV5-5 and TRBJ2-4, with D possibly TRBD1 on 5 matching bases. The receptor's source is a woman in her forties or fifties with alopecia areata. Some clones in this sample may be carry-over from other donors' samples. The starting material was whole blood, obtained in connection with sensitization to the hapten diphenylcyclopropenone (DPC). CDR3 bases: TGTGCCAGCAGCTTGGCGGCAGGGCAGGCCAAAAACATTCAGTACTTC. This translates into CASSLAAGQAKNIQYF.